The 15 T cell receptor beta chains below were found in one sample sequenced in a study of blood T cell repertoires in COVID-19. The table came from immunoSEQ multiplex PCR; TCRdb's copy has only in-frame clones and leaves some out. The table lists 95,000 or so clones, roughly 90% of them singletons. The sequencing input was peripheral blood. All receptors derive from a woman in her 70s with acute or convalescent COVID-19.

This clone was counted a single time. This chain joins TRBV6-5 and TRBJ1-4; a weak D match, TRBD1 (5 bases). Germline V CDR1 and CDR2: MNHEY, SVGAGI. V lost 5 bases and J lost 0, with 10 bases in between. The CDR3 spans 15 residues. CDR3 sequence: CASSNGGATNEKLFF. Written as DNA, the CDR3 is TGTGCCAGCAGTAACGGGGGAGCAACTAATGAAAAACTGTTTTTT.

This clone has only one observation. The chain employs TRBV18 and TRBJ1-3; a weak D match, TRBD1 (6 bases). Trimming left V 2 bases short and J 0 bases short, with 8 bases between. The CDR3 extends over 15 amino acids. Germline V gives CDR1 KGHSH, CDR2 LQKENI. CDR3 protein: CASSPLTGSGNTIYF. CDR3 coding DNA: TGTGCCAGCTCACCATTGACAGGCTCTGGAAACACCATATATTTT.

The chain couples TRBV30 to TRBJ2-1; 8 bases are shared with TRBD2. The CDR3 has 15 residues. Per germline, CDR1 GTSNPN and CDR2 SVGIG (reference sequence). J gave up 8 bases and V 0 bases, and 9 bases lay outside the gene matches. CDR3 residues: CAWSVHFGRGDEQFF. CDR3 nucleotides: TGTGCCTGGAGTGTACATTTCGGGAGGGGGGATGAGCAGTTCTTC.

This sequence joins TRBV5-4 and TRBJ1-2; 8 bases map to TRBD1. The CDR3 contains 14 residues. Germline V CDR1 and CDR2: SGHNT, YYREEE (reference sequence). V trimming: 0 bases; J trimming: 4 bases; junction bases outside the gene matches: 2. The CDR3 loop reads CASSLAGGSYGYTF. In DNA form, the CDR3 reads TGTGCCAGCAGCTTGGCAGGGGGCAGCTATGGCTACACCTTC.

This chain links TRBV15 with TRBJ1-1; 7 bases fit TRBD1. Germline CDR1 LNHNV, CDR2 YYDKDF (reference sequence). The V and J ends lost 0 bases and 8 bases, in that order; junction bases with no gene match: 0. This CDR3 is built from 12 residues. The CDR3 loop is CATSREGGEAFF. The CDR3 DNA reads TGTGCCACCAGCAGAGAAGGGGGCGAAGCTTTCTTT. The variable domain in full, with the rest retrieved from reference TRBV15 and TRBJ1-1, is DAMVIQNPRYQVTQFGKPVTLSCSQTLNHNVMYWYQQKSSQAPKLLFHYYDKDFNNEADTPDNFQSRRPNTSFCFLDIRSPGLGDTAMYLCATSREGGEAFFGQGTRLTVV.

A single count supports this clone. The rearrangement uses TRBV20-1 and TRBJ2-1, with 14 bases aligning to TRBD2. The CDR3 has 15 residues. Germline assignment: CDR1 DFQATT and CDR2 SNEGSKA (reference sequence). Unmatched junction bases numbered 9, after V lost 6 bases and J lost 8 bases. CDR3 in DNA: TGCAGTGCGAGTGGGACTAGCGGGAGAATCGATGAGCAGTTCTTC. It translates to CSASGTSGRIDEQFF.

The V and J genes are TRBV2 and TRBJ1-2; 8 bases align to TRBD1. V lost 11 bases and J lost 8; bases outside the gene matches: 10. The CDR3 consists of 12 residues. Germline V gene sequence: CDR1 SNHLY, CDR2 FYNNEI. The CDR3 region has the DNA TGTGCCGGAAGAGGACAGGGCGGAGGCTACACCTTC. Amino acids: CAGRGQGGGYTF.

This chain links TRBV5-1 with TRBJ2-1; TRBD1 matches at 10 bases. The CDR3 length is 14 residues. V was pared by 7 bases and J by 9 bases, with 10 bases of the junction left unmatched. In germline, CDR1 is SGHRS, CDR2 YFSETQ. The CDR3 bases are TGCGCCAGCTGCCCCGGGACAGGGGACGGTGAGCAGTTCTTC. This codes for CASCPGTGDGEQFF. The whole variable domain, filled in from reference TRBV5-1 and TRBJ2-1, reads KAGVTQTPRYLIKTRGQQVTLSCSPISGHRSVSWYQQTPGQGLQFLFEYFSETQRNKGNFPGRFSGRQFSNSRSEMNVSTLELGDSALYLCASCPGTGDGEQFFGPGTRLTVL.

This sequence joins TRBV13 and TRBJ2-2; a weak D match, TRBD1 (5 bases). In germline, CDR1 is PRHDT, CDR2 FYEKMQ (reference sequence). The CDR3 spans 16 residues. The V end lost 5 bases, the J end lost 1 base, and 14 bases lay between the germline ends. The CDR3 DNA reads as TGTGCCAGCAGCCCCATGACAGCTAAGAACACCGGGGAGCTGTTTTTT. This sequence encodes CASSPMTAKNTGELFF.

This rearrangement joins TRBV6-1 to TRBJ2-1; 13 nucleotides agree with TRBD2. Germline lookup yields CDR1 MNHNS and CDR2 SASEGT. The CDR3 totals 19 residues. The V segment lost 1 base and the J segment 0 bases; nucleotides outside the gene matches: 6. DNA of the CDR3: TGTGCCAGCAGTGAAGGACTAGCGGGAGGACCGGTCTCCTACAATGAGCAGTTCTTC. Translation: CASSEGLAGGPVSYNEQFF.

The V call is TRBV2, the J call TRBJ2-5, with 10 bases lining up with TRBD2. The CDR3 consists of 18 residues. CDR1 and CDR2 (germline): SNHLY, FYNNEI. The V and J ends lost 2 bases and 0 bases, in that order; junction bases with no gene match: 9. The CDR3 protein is CASSESAGGPLNQETQYF. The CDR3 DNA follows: TGTGCCAGCAGTGAATCAGCGGGGGGGCCTCTGAACCAAGAGACCCAGTACTTC.

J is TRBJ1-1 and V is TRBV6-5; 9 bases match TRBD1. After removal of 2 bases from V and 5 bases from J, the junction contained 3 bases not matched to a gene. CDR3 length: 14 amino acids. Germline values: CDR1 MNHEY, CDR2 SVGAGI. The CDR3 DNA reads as TGTGCCAGCAGTTACAGGACAGGGGAAACTGAAGCTTTCTTT. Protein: CASSYRTGETEAFF.

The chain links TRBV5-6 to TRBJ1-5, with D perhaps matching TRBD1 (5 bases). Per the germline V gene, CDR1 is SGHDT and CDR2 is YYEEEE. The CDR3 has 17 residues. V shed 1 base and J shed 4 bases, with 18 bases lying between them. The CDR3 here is CASSLYQGWIGNQPQHF. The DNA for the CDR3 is TGTGCCAGCAGCTTGTATCAGGGTTGGATTGGAAATCAGCCCCAGCATTTT.

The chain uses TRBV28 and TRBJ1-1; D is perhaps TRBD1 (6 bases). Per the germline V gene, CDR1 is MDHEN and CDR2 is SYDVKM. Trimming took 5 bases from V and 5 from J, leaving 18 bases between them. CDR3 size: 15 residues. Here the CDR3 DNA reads TGTGCCAGCAGTAGCGGGGCAGGGGTAAGGACTGAAGCTTTCTTT. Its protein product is CASSSGAGVRTEAFF. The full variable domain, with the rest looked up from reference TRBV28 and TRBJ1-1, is DVKVTQSSRYLVKRTGEKVFLECVQDMDHENMFWYRQDPGLGLRLIYFSYDVKMKEKGDIPEGYSVSREKKERFSLILESASTNQTSMYLCASSSGAGVRTEAFFGQGTRLTVV.

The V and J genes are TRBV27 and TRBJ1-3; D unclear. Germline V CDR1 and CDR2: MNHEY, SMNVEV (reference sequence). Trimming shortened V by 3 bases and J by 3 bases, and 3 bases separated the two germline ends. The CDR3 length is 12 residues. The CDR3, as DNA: TGTGCCAGCAGTTTCCTTGGAAACACCATATATTTT. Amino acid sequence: CASSFLGNTIYF.